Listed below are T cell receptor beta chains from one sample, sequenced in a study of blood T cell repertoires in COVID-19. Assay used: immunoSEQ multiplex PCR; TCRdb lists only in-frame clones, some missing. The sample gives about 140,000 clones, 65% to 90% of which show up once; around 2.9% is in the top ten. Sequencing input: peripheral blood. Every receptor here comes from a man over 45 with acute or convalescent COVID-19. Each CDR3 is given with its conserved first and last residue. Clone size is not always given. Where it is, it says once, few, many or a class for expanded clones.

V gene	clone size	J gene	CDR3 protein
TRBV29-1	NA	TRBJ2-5	CSVERSSSRETQYF
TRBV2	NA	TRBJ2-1	CASCVRAGLNEQFF
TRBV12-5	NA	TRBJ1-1	CASGLVQLGQAILLRNTEAFF
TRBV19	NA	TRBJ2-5	CASSIDHKGQGGTQYF
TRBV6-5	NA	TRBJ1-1	CASSYPGGTEAFF
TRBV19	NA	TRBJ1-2	CASSIKGDYTF
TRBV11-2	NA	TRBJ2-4	CASSQGLAGAKNIQYF
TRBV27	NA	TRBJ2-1	CASSLSTGWHEQFF
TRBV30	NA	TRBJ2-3	CAWRRDSTDTQYF
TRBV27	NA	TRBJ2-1	CASSLALAGDNEQFF
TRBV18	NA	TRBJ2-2	CASSPPGPNTGELFF
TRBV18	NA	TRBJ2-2	CASSPDRALNTGELFF
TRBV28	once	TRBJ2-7	CASSVGQDGYF
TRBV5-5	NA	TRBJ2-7	CASSLAGMGYEQYF
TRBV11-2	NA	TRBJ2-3	CASSFTGADTQYF
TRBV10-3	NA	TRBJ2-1	CAISESPDNEQFF
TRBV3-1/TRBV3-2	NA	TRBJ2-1	CASSQDLGRGYNEQFF
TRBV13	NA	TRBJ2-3	CASSLIITDTQYF
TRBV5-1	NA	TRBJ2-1	CASSLAVGGPLDEQFF
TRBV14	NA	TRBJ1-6	CASSQTGGSPLHF